Presented here are 15 T cell receptor beta chains from one specimen sequenced in a study of control samples from healthy donors and cancer patients. Profiled with immunoSEQ multiplex PCR; TCRdb holds only in-frame clones, not every one. The data show around 130,000 clones, with approximately 89% seen just once and roughly 8.8% held by the top ten. The sequencing sample was made of blood. These receptors originate from a man younger than 35 in good health.

CDR3 coding DNA: TGTGCCAGCAGCCGGGGGGGACAGGGAGGTTACGAGCAGTACTTC. Translated: CASSRGGQGGYEQYF. The gene calls are TRBV5-6 and TRBJ2-7; tentative D call: TRBD1 (9 bases). V shed 4 bases and J shed 4 bases, with 18 bases lying between them. The length of the CDR3 is 15 residues. Germline V gene lookup returns CDR1 SGHDT and CDR2 YYEEEE.

The chain couples TRBV14 to TRBJ2-1, with D perhaps given as TRBD1 or TRBD2 (5 bases each). The CDR3 totals 15 residues. Deletions cut 4 bases from V and 4 bases from J, with 14 bases between. The germline gives CDR1 SGHDN, CDR2 FVKESK. The CDR3 reads CASSLPGPGYNEQFF. CDR3 nucleotides: TGTGCCAGCAGCCTACCGGGACCGGGATACAATGAGCAGTTCTTC.

This chain connects TRBV29-1 to TRBJ2-1; the D gene is possibly TRBD1 (5 bases). Germline V gene lookup returns CDR1 SQVTM and CDR2 ANQGSEA. V dropped 0 bases and J dropped 0 bases, with 12 bases sitting between them. This CDR3 comprises 16 residues. CDR3 in amino acids: CSVEEGRASSYNEQFF. DNA of the CDR3: TGCAGCGTTGAAGAGGGGCGCGCTAGCTCCTACAATGAGCAGTTCTTC.

The chain joins TRBV11-3 to TRBJ2-1; 7 nucleotides match TRBD1. The CDR3 totals 13 residues. The germline V gene has CDR1 SGHNT and CDR2 YENEEA. The V and J ends lost 5 bases and 9 bases, in that order; junction bases with no gene match: 7. CDR3 region: CASSKEGALEQFF. Written as DNA, the CDR3 is TGTGCCAGCAGCAAAGAGGGGGCGCTTGAGCAGTTCTTC. The full variable domain, rest sourced from reference TRBV11-3 and TRBJ2-1, is EAGVVQSPRYKIIEKKQPVAFWCNPISGHNTLYWYLQNLGQGPELLIRYENEEAVDDSQLPKDRFSAERLKGVDSTLKIQPAELGDSAVYLCASSKEGALEQFFGPGTRLTVL.

The genes are TRBV6-6 and TRBJ1-1; TRBD1 aligns across 8 bases. In germline, CDR1 is MNHNY, CDR2 SVGAGI (reference sequence). There are 12 residues in the CDR3. J lost 6 bases, V lost 6 bases, and 3 bases had no gene match. The CDR3, as DNA: TGTGCCAGCAGATTCAGGGGGCCTGAAGCTTTCTTT. It encodes CASRFRGPEAFF.

The rearrangement joins TRBV6-5 to TRBJ2-7; D uncertain. Germline lookup yields CDR1 MNHEY and CDR2 SVGAGI. V lost 7 bases and J 5 bases, leaving 18 bases between the germline ends. This CDR3 contains 14 residues. The CDR3: CASKVTAGADEQYF. The DNA of the CDR3 is TGTGCCAGCAAGGTAACCGCCGGTGCGGACGAGCAGTACTTC.

The J gene is TRBJ1-3, the V gene TRBV5-6; D gene ambiguous. Per germline, CDR1 SGHDT and CDR2 YYEEEE. Trimming removed 6 bases at V and 0 bases at J, with 22 bases between. CDR3 length: 18 residues. CDR3 protein: CASTRKVLPDLSGNTIYF. For the CDR3, the DNA is TGTGCCAGCACCCGTAAGGTGCTGCCGGACCTCTCTGGAAACACCATATATTTT. Full variable domain (rest looked up from reference TRBV5-6 and TRBJ1-3): DAGVTQSPTHLIKTRGQQVTLRCSPKSGHDTVSWYQQALGQGPQFIFQYYEEEERQRGNFPDRFSGHQFPNYSSELNVNALLLGDSALYLCASTRKVLPDLSGNTIYFGEGSWLTVV.

The V call is TRBV7-8, the J call TRBJ2-5; D is possibly TRBD1 (5 bases). The CDR3 runs 15 residues. Germline V CDR1 and CDR2: SGHVS, FQNEAQ. V gave up 5 bases and J gave up 5 bases, with 18 bases separating them. CDR3 DNA sequence: TGTGCCAGCAGCCTAGACAGCCCCATCGGGGAGACCCAGTACTTC. Its translation is CASSLDSPIGETQYF. The full variable domain, rest sourced from reference TRBV7-8 and TRBJ2-5, is GAGVSQSPRYKVAKRGQDVALRCDPISGHVSLFWYQQALGQGPEFLTYFQNEAQLDKSGLPSDRFFAERPEGSVSTLKIQRTQQEDSAVYLCASSLDSPIGETQYFGPGTRLLVL.

The V and J genes are TRBV20-1 and TRBJ1-2, with D hard to call. This CDR3 contains 11 residues. Germline CDR1 DFQATT, CDR2 SNEGSKA (reference sequence). Deletions cut 6 bases from V and 1 base from J, with 6 bases between. CDR3 coding DNA: TGCAGTGCGGCTGGTAACTATGGCTACACCTTC. Encoded protein: CSAAGNYGYTF.

V and J are TRBV15 and TRBJ1-2, with 7 bases lining up with TRBD1. V was pared by 5 bases and J by 4 bases, with 4 bases of the junction left unmatched. Germline-derived CDR1 and CDR2 are LNHNV and YYDKDF (reference sequence). CDR3 length: 13 residues. This CDR3 is CATSDRDAYGYTF. The CDR3 region has the DNA TGTGCCACCAGCGACAGGGACGCCTATGGCTACACCTTC.

The chain couples TRBV11-2 to TRBJ2-2, with D possibly TRBD1 on 5 matching bases. Germline V gene lookup returns CDR1 SGHAT and CDR2 FQNNGV. V was cut by 5 bases and J by 5 bases, with 6 bases left in between. This CDR3 is built from 12 residues. CDR3 sequence (DNA): TGTGCCAGCAGCAGGGGAACCGGGGAGCTGTTTTTT. Protein sequence: CASSRGTGELFF.

The CDR3 DNA sequence: TGTGCTAGTGGTTTGGATGGGGGGGGCGGAGGCTACACCTTC. Its translation is CASGLDGGGGGYTF. V usage is TRBV12-5 and J usage is TRBJ1-2; D is possibly TRBD1 (6 bases). V lost 1 base to trimming and J lost 8 bases, with 14 bases between them. The CDR3 spans 14 residues. CDR1 is LGHNT, CDR2 FRNRAP, per germline.

The genes are TRBV11-3 and TRBJ2-1, with D maybe TRBD1 (6 bases). Trimming took 3 bases from V and 6 from J, leaving 15 bases between them. The CDR3 sequence is 15 residues long. Germline assignment: CDR1 SGHNT and CDR2 YENEEA. CDR3 protein: CASSFSTGNFNEQFF. The CDR3, as DNA: TGTGCCAGCAGCTTTTCCACAGGGAATTTCAATGAGCAGTTCTTC.

The chain recombines TRBV3-1 (or the pseudogene TRBV3-2) with TRBJ1-6; D unclear. Trimming pared 2 bases from V and 8 bases from J, leaving 13 bases between. The CDR3 spans 15 residues. In germline, CDR1 is LGHDT, CDR2 YNNKEL (reference sequence). In DNA, the CDR3 is TGTGCCAGCAGCCAATTGGGGATGACCCATTCACCCCTCCACTTT. Its protein is CASSQLGMTHSPLHF.

This rearrangement joins TRBV7-7 to TRBJ1-6; no reliable D call. Trimming left V 1 base short and J 7 bases short, with 5 bases between. Germline V gives CDR1 SSHAT, CDR2 FNYEAQ (reference sequence). This CDR3 contains 13 residues. The CDR3, as DNA: TGTGCCAGCAGCTTAGACCTAAATTCACCCCTCCACTTT. Its protein is CASSLDLNSPLHF.